This T cell receptor (beta chain) is from a study of regulatory T cells in long-lasting Graves disease. Time point defined: newly diagnosed GD, antithyroid drugs for less than 3 months. RNA extracted from PBMCs served as the sequencing template. Investigators prepared the TCR beta libraries by applying iRepertoire HTBI primers and Arm-PCR of CDR3 regions. From the multiplex PCR reads, TCRdb called clonotypes with MiXCR, one entry per CDR3 protein. The sample has 440,000 or so distinct CDR3 sequences, about 15% seen once; the top ten hold around 15%. Turning to this clonotype: This could be a read error, since a much larger clone is one nucleotide away. The conserved phenylalanine or tryptophan normally closing the CDR3 is absent here, so this likely arose from a read error.

The CDR3 totals 14 residues. Germline values: CDR1 SNHLY, CDR2 FYNNEI. V lost 1 base and J lost 3, with 10 bases in between. The data also belong to a second study, concerning T cells in Graves' hyperthyroidism and ophthalmopathy.

The specimen was peripheral blood mononuclear cells (PBMCs), collected at new diagnosis, from a patient treated with antithyroid drugs. The chain uses TRBV2 and TRBJ2-7; D is perhaps TRBD1 or TRBD2 (5 bases each). The receptor's source is a woman aged 30 to 39 with Graves disease. The chain's CDR3 is CASSEGGRDYEQYS. The CDR3 DNA sequence: TGTGCCAGCAGTGAAGGGGGCCGGGACTACGAGCAGTACTCC.